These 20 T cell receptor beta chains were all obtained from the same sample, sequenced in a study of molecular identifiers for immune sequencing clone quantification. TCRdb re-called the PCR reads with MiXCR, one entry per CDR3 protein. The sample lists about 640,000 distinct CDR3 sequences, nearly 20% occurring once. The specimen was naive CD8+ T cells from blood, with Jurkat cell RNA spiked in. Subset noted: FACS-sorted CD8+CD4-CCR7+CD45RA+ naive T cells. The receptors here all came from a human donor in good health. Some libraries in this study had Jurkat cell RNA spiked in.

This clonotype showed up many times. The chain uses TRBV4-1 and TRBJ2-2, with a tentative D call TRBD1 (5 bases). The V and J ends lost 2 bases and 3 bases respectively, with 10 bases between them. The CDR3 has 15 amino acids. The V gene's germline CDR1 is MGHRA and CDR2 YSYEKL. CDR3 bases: TGCGCCAGCAGCCAATTCACCAGGGACACCGGGGAGCTGTTTTTT. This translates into CASSQFTRDTGELFF.

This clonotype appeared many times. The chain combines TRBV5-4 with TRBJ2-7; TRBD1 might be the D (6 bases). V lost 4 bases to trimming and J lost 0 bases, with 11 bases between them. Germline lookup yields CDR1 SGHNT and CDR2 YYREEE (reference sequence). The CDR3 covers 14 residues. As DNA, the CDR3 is TGTGCCAGCAGCCCGAGCAGGGGCTCCTACGAGCAGTACTTC. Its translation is CASSPSRGSYEQYF.

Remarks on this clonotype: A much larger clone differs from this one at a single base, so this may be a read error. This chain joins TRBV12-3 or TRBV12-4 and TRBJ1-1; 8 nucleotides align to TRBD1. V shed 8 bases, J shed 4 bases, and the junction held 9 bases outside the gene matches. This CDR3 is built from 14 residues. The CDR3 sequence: CASAAGQVGTEAFF. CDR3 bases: TGTGCCAGCGCCGCGGGACAGGTGGGCACTGAAGCTTTCTTT.

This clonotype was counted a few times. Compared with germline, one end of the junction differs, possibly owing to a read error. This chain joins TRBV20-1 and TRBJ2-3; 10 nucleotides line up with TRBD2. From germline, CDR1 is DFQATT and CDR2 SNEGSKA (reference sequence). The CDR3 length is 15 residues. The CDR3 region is CSARWASGSADTQYF. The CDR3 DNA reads TGCAGTGCTAGGTGGGCTAGCGGGAGCGCAGATACACAGTATTTT.

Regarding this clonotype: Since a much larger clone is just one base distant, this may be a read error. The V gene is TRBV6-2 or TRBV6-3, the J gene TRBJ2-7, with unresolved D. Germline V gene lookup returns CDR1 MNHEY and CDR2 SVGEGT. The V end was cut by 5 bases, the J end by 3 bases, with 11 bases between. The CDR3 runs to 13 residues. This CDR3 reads CASSHAPGYEQYF. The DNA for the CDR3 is TGTGCCAGCAGTCACGCACCGGGCTACGAGCAGTACTTC.

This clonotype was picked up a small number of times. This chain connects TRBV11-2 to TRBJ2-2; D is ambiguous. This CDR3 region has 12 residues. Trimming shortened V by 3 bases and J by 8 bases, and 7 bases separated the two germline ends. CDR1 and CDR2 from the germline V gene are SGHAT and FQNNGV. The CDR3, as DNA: TGTGCCAGCAGCTTCAAGTTTGGGGAGCTGTTTTTT. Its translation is CASSFKFGELFF. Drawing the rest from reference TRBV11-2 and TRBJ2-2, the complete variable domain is EAGVAQSPRYKIIEKRQSVAFWCNPISGHATLYWYQQILGQGPKLLIQFQNNGVVDDSQLPKDRFSAERLKGVDSTLKIQPAKLEDSAVYLCASSFKFGELFFGEGSRLTVL.

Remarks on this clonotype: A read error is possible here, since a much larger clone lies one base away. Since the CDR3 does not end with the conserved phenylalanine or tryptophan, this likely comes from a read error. The CDR3 is CASSYGINYGYTS. The DNA for the CDR3 is TGTGCCAGCAGTTACGGCATTAACTATGGCTACACCTCC. The chain uses TRBV6-8 and TRBJ1-2, with no clear D. The CDR3 sequence is 13 residues long. V lost 2 bases to trimming and J lost 1 base, with 5 bases between them. Germline V lookup: CDR1 MNHGY, CDR2 SAAAGT.

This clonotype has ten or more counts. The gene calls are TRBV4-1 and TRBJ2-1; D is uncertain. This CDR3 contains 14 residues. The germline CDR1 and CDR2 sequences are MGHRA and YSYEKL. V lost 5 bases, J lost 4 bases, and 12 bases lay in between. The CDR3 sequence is CASSASTGYNEQFF. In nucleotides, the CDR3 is TGCGCCAGCAGCGCAAGCACCGGATACAATGAGCAGTTCTTC.

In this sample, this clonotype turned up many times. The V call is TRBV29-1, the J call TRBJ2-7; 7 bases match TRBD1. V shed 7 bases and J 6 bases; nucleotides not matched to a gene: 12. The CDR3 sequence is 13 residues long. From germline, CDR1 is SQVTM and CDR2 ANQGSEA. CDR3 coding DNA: TGCAGCGCCGAGGTCAGGGGGTCGGGCGAGCAGTACTTC. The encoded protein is CSAEVRGSGEQYF.

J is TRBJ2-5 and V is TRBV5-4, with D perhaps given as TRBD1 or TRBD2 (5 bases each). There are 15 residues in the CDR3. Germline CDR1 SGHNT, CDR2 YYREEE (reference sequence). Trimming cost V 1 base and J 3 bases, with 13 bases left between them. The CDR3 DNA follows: TGTGCCAGCAGCTTGTTGTGGGACCCAAAAGAGACCCAGTACTTC. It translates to CASSLLWDPKETQYF.

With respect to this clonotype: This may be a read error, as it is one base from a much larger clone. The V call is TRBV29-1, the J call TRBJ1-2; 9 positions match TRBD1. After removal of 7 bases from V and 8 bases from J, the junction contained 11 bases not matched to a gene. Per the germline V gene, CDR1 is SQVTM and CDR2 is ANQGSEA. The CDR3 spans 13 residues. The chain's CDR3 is CSAIGGQGRGYTF. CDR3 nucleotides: TGCAGCGCTATCGGCGGACAGGGGCGAGGCTACACCTTC.

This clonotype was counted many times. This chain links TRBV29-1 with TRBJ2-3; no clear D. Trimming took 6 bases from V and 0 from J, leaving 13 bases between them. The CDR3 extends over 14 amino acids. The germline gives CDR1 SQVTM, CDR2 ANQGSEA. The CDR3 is CSVLHGSSTDTQYF. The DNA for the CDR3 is TGCAGCGTCCTACATGGAAGCAGCACAGATACGCAGTATTTT.

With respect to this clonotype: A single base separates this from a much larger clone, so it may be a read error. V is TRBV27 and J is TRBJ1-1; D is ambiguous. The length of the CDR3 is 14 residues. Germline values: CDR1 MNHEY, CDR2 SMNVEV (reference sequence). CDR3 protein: CASSPFSGNAEALF. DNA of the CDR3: TGTGCCAGCAGTCCCTTCTCGGGAAACGCTGAAGCTCTCTTT.

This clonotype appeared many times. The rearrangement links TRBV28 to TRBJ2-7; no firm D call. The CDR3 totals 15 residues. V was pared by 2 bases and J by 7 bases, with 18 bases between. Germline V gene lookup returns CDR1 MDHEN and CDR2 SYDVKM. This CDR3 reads CASSLQTHNLWEQYF. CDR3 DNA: TGTGCCAGCAGTTTACAGACTCATAACCTCTGGGAGCAGTACTTC.

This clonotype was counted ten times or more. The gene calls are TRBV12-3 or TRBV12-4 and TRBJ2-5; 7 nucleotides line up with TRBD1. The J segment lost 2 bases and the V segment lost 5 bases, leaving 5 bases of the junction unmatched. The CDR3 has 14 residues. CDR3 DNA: TGTGCCAGCAGTCCCTTGGACAGGCAAGAGACCCAGTACTTC. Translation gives CASSPLDRQETQYF.

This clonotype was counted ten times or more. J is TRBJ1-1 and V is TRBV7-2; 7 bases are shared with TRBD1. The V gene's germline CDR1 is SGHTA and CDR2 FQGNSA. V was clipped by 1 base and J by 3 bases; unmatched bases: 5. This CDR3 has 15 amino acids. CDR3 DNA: TGTGCCAGCAGCTTAGGGCAGGGGGTATACACTGAAGCTTTCTTT. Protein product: CASSLGQGVYTEAFF. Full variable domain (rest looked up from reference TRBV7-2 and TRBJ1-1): GAGVSQSPSNKVTEKGKDVELRCDPISGHTALYWYRQSLGQGLEFLIYFQGNSAPDKSGLPSDRFSAERTGGSVSTLTIQRTQQEDSAVYLCASSLGQGVYTEAFFGQGTRLTVV.

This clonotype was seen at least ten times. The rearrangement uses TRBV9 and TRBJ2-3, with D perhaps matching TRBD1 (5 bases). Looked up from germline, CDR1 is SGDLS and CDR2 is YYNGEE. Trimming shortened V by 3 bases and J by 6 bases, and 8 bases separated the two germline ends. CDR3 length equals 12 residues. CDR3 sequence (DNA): TGTGCCAGCAGCGCGACAGAGGATACGCAGTATTTT. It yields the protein CASSATEDTQYF. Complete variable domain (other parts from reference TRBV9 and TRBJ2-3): DSGVTQTPKHLITATGQRVTLRCSPRSGDLSVYWYQQSLDQGLQFLIQYYNGEERAKGNILERFSAQQFPDLHSELNLSSLELGDSALYFCASSATEDTQYFGPGTRLTVL.

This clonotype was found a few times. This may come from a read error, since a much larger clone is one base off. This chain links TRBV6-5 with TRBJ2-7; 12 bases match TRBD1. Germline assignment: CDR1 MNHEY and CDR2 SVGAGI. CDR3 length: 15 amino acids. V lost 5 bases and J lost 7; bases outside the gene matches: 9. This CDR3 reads CASSPTGTGGWEQYF. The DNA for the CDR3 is TGTGCCAGCAGTCCCACCGGGACAGGGGGCTGGGAGCAGTACTTC.

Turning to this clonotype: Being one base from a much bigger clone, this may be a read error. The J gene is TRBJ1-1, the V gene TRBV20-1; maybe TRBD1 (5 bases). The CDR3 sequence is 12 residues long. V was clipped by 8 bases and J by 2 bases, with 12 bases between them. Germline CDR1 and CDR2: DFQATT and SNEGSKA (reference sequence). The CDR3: CSTNGGNTEAFF. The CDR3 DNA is TGCAGTACTAATGGGGGAAACACTGAAGCTTTCTTT.

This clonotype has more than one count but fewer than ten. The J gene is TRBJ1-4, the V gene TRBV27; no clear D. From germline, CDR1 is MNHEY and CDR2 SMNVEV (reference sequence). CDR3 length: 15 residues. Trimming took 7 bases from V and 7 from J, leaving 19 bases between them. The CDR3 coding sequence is TGTGCCAGCACCCCCGACGGGGTGGTACGTGAAAAACTGTTTTTT. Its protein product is CASTPDGVVREKLFF.